The 17 T cell receptor beta chains in this list originate from one sample, sequenced in a study of blood T cells in healthy people across ages. Sample-barcoded 5' priming and a J-beta primer mix drove a second PCR of about 6 to 11 cycles. TCRdb ran MiXCR on the 5' RACE reads and lists one entry per CDR3 protein. The sample has fewer than 900,000 distinct CDR3 sequences, 45% to 50% seen once. The source material was blood. The receptors were gathered from a woman in her sixties in good health.

This sequence joins TRBV20-1 and TRBJ1-5; D is uncertain. V lost 5 bases to trimming and J lost 0 bases, with 11 bases between them. This CDR3 has 14 amino acids. Germline values: CDR1 DFQATT, CDR2 SNEGSKA (reference sequence). The CDR3 loop reads CSAFKGYSNQPQHF. As DNA, the CDR3 is TGCAGTGCTTTTAAGGGTTATAGCAATCAGCCCCAGCATTTT.

This clonotype was observed many times. This chain joins TRBV25-1 and TRBJ2-3; TRBD1 matches 10 bases. From germline, CDR1 is MGHDK and CDR2 SYGVNS. The CDR3 runs to 16 residues. After removal of 8 bases from V and 3 bases from J, the junction contained 11 bases not matched to a gene. CDR3 nucleotide sequence: TGTGCCAGCGGCGGGCCCGGACAGGGGGTAACAGATACGCAGTATTTT. It encodes CASGGPGQGVTDTQYF.

This rearrangement joins TRBV4-3 to TRBJ1-4; D is perhaps TRBD1 (5 bases). The CDR3 covers 16 residues. V lost 4 bases and J lost 4, with 16 bases in between. CDR1 and CDR2 (germline): LGHNA, YSLEER. CDR3 residues: CASSRSAGPINEKLFF. In DNA, the CDR3 is TGCGCCAGCAGCCGATCAGCGGGACCTATTAATGAAAAACTGTTTTTT.

V and J are TRBV12-3 or TRBV12-4 and TRBJ1-4; 8 positions match TRBD1. Losses at the gene ends were 7 bases for V and 8 bases for J; bases not matched to a gene: 6. The length of the CDR3 is 13 residues. In DNA form, the CDR3 reads TGTGCCAGCAACGCAGGGGGCGTCGAAAAACTGTTTTTT. Protein sequence: CASNAGGVEKLFF.

V usage is TRBV5-1 and J usage is TRBJ2-1; tentatively, D is TRBD1 (6 bases). The CDR3 has 13 amino acids. Looked up from germline, CDR1 is SGHRS and CDR2 is YFSETQ. Trimming took off 2 bases at V and 10 bases at J, with 13 bases between the two ends. The chain's CDR3 is CASSLQGSTEQFF. CDR3 sequence (DNA): TGCGCCAGCAGCTTACAGGGAAGTACCGAGCAGTTCTTC.

The CDR3 protein is CASIPGQTGGFEQYF. CDR3 DNA: TGTGCCAGCATCCCAGGCCAGACGGGAGGATTCGAGCAGTACTTC. The chain combines TRBV7-2 with TRBJ2-7, with 7 bases aligning to TRBD2. The CDR3 length is 15 residues. Germline CDR1 SGHTA, CDR2 FQGNSA. Germline trimming cut 7 bases from V and 6 bases from J; bases unmatched to any gene: 15.

Notes on this clonotype: This may be a read error, as it is one base from a much larger clone. The J gene is TRBJ2-7, the V gene TRBV7-2; D not certain. With 6 bases removed from V and 7 bases from J, the gap between germline ends came to 19 bases. This CDR3 is built from 14 residues. Germline CDR1 SGHTA, CDR2 FQGNSA. CDR3 nucleotides: TGTGCCAGCAGTCCTCCGGGTGCTTACAATGAGCAGTACTTC. Residues: CASSPPGAYNEQYF.

This clonotype was seen a few times. The gene calls are TRBV27 and TRBJ2-1, with TRBD2 as a possible D gene (5 bases). The V gene's germline CDR1 is MNHEY and CDR2 SMNVEV (reference sequence). V was pared by 1 base and J by 4 bases, with 20 bases between. The CDR3 consists of 18 residues. CDR3 amino acids: CASSLYSFQSRGYNEQFF. Written as DNA, the CDR3 is TGTGCCAGCAGTTTATACTCTTTTCAGAGCCGGGGTTACAATGAGCAGTTCTTC.

This clonotype was counted a few times. This chain uses TRBV28 with TRBJ2-7; TRBD1 matches at 8 bases. The V segment lost 5 bases and the J segment 6 bases; nucleotides outside the gene matches: 9. The length of the CDR3 is 14 residues. Looked up from germline, CDR1 is MDHEN and CDR2 is SYDVKM. The CDR3 here is CASSSQGAVREQYF. CDR3 DNA: TGTGCCAGCAGTAGCCAGGGGGCCGTACGCGAGCAGTACTTC.

V is TRBV27 and J is TRBJ2-5; 7 nucleotides align to TRBD2. Trimming at V came to 2 bases and at J to 1 base, leaving 7 bases not matched to a gene. Germline V CDR1 and CDR2: MNHEY, SMNVEV (reference sequence). This CDR3 is 16 amino acids long. The CDR3 is CASSLEWGLSQETQYF. CDR3 in DNA: TGTGCCAGCAGTTTAGAGTGGGGACTAAGCCAAGAGACCCAGTACTTC.

This rearrangement joins TRBV12-3 or TRBV12-4 to TRBJ1-2; no firm D call. The ends were cut back, 7 bases at V and 4 bases at J, with 10 bases in the middle. This CDR3 contains 12 residues. The CDR3 DNA reads as TGTGCCAGCATCGGACCGGGCTATGGCTACACCTTC. Its protein product is CASIGPGYGYTF.

For this clonotype: Just one base apart from a much larger clone, this may be a read error. This CDR3 is missing its conserved last phenylalanine or tryptophan, likely due to a read error. The CDR3 coding sequence is TGTGCCAGCAGCTTAGGGGCAGGGGGAAGACAGCCCCAGCATTGT. It is translated as CASSLGAGGRQPQHC. V and J are TRBV7-2 and TRBJ1-5; TRBD1 agrees at 7 bases. CDR3 length: 15 amino acids. CDR1 SGHTA and CDR2 FQGNSA come from the germline V gene. With V trimmed by 1 base and J by 7 bases, 7 bases remained unmatched.

This clonotype has a handful of counts. V usage is TRBV29-1 and J usage is TRBJ2-7; 11 bases agree with TRBD2. Germline V gives CDR1 SQVTM, CDR2 ANQGSEA. The CDR3 sequence is 14 residues long. The trim removed 7 bases at V and 3 bases at J, leaving 8 bases unmatched. CDR3 amino acids: CSANLAGGIYEQYF. The CDR3 DNA reads as TGCAGCGCAAACCTAGCGGGAGGCATCTACGAGCAGTACTTC.

In its sample, this clonotype was seen a few times. The CDR3: CSARDRGSGGRSYNEQFF. Here the CDR3 DNA reads TGCAGTGCTAGAGATAGGGGTAGCGGGGGGCGCTCCTACAATGAGCAGTTCTTC. This chain joins TRBV20-1 and TRBJ2-1, with TRBD2 identical over 10 bases. The V and J ends lost 0 bases and 0 bases, in that order; junction bases with no gene match: 8. CDR1 and CDR2 (germline): DFQATT, SNEGSKA (reference sequence). This CDR3 contains 18 residues.

The chain is built from TRBV5-6 and TRBJ2-5; 10 bases align to TRBD2. The ends lost 5 bases at V and 5 bases at J; junction bases unmatched: 12. The CDR3 length is 16 residues. Germline V gene data show CDR1 as SGHDT and CDR2 as YYEEEE. The chain's CDR3 is CASSPGSGRAVETQYF. CDR3 nucleotides: TGTGCCAGCAGTCCGGGCAGCGGGAGGGCCGTGGAGACCCAGTACTTC. The full variable domain, in which reference TRBV5-6 and TRBJ2-5 provide the parts outside the CDR3, is DAGVTQSPTHLIKTRGQQVTLRCSPKSGHDTVSWYQQALGQGPQFIFQYYEEEERQRGNFPDRFSGHQFPNYSSELNVNALLLGDSALYLCASSPGSGRAVETQYFGPGTRLLVL.

The rearrangement links TRBV20-1 to TRBJ2-1; 9 bases align to TRBD2. CDR3 length: 17 residues. V shed 2 bases, J shed 2 bases, and the junction held 10 bases outside the gene matches. Germline CDR1 is DFQATT and CDR2 is SNEGSKA (reference sequence). The CDR3 nucleotides are TGCAGTGCTAGAAGTCTAGAAGCGGGAGGAGCCTACAATGAGCAGTTCTTC. It codes for CSARSLEAGGAYNEQFF.

This rearrangement joins TRBV28 to TRBJ2-3, with TRBD2 as a possible D gene (5 bases). The V gene lost 4 bases and the J gene lost 14 bases, with 13 bases spanning the gap. CDR1 and CDR2 from the germline V gene are MDHEN and SYDVKM. There are 11 residues in the CDR3. The CDR3 protein is CASSSRETSYF. Here the CDR3 DNA reads TGTGCCAGCAGTTCTCGGGAAACGTCGTATTTT.